The rows below give T cell receptor beta chains drawn from one sample of a study of vaccination and CD4 T cells after COVID-19. No antigens are known for them. TCRdb reanalysed the PCR reads using MiXCR and keeps one entry per CDR3 protein. Of about 20,000 distinct CDR3 sequences in the sample, 43% were seen once. The sample was CD4+ T cells from blood, cultured in vitro, taken after SARS-CoV-2 vaccination. These TCRs come from a human donor who had recovered from COVID-19. Each CDR3 is given without its conserved first and last residue.

v_call	j_call	cdr3_aa
TRBV19	TRBJ1-3	ASSLRGSGNTIY
TRBV24-1	TRBJ2-3	ATADNTDTQY
TRBV10-3	TRBJ2-1	ASSPTRQGAGHNEQF
TRBV28	TRBJ2-3	ASSPSTDTQY
TRBV28	TRBJ2-3	ASSSRGGGTDTQY
TRBV24-1	TRBJ1-5	ATSDQTGGNQPQH
TRBV5-4	TRBJ1-2	ASRNLRQGGGYT
TRBV19	TRBJ1-1	ASSTQGLTEAF
TRBV6-5	TRBJ1-2	ASSYRGQGSYGYT
TRBV7-2	TRBJ2-3	ASSRDSGASDTQY
TRBV10-3	TRBJ1-1	AITATGDTEAF
TRBV24-1	TRBJ2-3	ATSVGRDTDTQY
TRBV10-3	TRBJ1-1	AISDPTQTMGGAF
TRBV2	TRBJ1-5	ASSEGNRQPQH
TRBV19	TRBJ1-1	ASSVPGGQNTEAF
TRBV19	TRBJ2-7	ASSIGRTGGYEQY
TRBV6-2/TRBV6-3	TRBJ1-5	ASSYSMARGGLQPQH
TRBV20-1	TRBJ2-5	SARDTRRETQY
TRBV21-1	TRBJ2-5	ASSLGQGRETQY
TRBV7-2	TRBJ1-6	ASSLDRGRNSPLH
TRBV2	TRBJ1-1	ASRPVRGQGEAF
TRBV6-5	TRBJ1-3	ASSYSAGTGNTIY
TRBV7-2	TRBJ2-7	ASSLVGGYEQY
TRBV6-2/TRBV6-3	TRBJ1-2	ASSYSAGRWVYGYT
TRBV7-2	TRBJ1-6	ASSLTGRNSPLH
TRBV7-2	TRBJ2-2	ASSQRDPGTGELF
TRBV7-8	TRBJ2-7	ASSPRGVGEQY
TRBV6-2/TRBV6-3	TRBJ1-2	ASSRTGNQHT
TRBV27	TRBJ1-6	ASSRTGMDSPLH
TRBV19	TRBJ1-5	ASSRDRAKPQH
TRBV19	TRBJ1-6	ASSSRTGRLNNSPLH
TRBV7-2	TRBJ2-5	ASSLEGQGLATQY
TRBV28	TRBJ2-2	ASSFEGRGNTGELF
TRBV12-3/TRBV12-4	TRBJ1-2	ASSPGYGYT
TRBV4-1	TRBJ1-2	ASSQAPDRADSNYGYT
TRBV6-2/TRBV6-3	TRBJ2-5	ASSDLGLAFQETQY
TRBV20-1	TRBJ1-2	SATSSPGYT
TRBV5-1	TRBJ2-5	ASSLEAGASETQY
TRBV5-6	TRBJ2-5	ASSPGQGMGTQY
TRBV12-3/TRBV12-4	TRBJ1-2	ATRQGETYGYT
TRBV7-9	TRBJ2-7	ASSEGDSDYEQY
TRBV6-5	TRBJ2-5	ASSYSATGLGQETQY
TRBV19	TRBJ1-2	ASSITGVAYGYT
TRBV7-9	TRBJ1-3	ASITSGNTIY
TRBV9	TRBJ2-1	ASSVVGLAVNEQF
TRBV20-1	TRBJ1-6	SAQDRANSPLH
TRBV7-9	TRBJ2-7	ASSTWAGALATYEQY
TRBV30	TRBJ1-6	AATGPNNSPLH
TRBV5-4	TRBJ1-2	ASSWEGLFNYGYT
TRBV18	TRBJ1-6	ASSFGQGRNSPLH
TRBV18	TRBJ2-5	ASSPLNQETQY
TRBV20-1	TRBJ1-3	SARYRGSGNTIY
TRBV7-2	TRBJ2-3	ASSLSDTQY
TRBV20-1	TRBJ1-1	SARDYLGAEGTEAF
TRBV28	TRBJ1-2	ASSLMGQGDEGYT